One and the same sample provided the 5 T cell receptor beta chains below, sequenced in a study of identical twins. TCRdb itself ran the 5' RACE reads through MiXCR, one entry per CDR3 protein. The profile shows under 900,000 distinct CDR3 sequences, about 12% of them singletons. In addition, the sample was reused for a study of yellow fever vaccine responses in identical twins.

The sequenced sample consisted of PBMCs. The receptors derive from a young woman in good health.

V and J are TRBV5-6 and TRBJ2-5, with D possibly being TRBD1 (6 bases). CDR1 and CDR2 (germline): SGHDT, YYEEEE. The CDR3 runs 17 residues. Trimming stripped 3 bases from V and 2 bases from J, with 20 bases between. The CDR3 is CASSSARGSTGQETQYF. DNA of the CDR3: TGTGCCAGCAGCTCCGCGAGGGGTAGCACAGGGCAAGAGACCCAGTACTTC.

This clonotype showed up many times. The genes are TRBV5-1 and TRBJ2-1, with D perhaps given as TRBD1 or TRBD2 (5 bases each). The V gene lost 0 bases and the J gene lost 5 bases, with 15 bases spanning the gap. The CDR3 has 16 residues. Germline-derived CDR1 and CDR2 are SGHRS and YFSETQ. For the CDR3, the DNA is TGCGCCAGCAGCTTGGCCGGTTGGGACGGTCACAATGAGCAGTTCTTC. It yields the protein CASSLAGWDGHNEQFF.

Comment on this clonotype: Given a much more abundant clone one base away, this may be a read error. CDR3 protein: CAGSSGNDKDGYTF. The CDR3 bases are TGTGCCGGCAGTTCAGGGAACGACAAAGATGGCTACACCTTC. This chain links TRBV12-3 or TRBV12-4 with TRBJ1-2; tentative D call: TRBD1 (5 bases). This CDR3 spans 14 amino acids.

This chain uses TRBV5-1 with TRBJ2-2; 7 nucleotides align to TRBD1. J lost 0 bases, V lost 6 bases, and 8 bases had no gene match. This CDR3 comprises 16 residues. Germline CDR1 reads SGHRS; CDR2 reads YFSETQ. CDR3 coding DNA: TGCGCCAGCACCTATGGACAGGCGACGAACACCGGGGAGCTGTTTTTT. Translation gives CASTYGQATNTGELFF.

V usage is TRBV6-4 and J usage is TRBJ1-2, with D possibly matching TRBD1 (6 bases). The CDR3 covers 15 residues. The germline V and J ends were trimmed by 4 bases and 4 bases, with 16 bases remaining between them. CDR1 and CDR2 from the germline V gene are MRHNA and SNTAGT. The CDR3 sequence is CASSGTGGVSYGYTF. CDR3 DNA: TGTGCCAGCAGTGGAACGGGGGGCGTAAGCTATGGCTACACCTTC.